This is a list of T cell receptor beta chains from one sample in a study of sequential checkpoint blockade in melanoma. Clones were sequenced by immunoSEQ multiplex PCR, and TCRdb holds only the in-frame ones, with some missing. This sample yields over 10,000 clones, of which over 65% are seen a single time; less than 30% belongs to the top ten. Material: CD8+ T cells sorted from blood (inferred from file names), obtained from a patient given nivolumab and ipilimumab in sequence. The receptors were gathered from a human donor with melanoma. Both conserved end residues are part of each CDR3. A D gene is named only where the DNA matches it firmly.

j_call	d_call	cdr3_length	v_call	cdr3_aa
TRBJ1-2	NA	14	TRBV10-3	CASSYSDSNYGYTF
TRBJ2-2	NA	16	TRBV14	CASSQPGQLNTGELFF
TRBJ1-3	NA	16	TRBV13	CARELQTGPFGNTIYF
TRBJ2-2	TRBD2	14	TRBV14	CASSLTSSTGELFF
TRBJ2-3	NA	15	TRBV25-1	CASSVRDSLGNTQYF
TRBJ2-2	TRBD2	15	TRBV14	CASSPRDYYTGELFF
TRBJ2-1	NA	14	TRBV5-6	CASSSWGQSIEQFF
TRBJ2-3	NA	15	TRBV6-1	CASRDRLDLTDTQYF
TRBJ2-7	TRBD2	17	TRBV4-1	CASSHDTVAGGSYEQYF
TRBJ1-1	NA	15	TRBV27	CASSEKRGTGTEAFF
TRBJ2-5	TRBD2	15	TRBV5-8	CASSLLGLAGETQYF
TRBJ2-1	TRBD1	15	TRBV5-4	CASSLRDRVSNEQFF
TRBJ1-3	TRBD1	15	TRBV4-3	CASSQDQGVGNTIYF
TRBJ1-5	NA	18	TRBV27	CASSLTGGSTFSNQPQHF